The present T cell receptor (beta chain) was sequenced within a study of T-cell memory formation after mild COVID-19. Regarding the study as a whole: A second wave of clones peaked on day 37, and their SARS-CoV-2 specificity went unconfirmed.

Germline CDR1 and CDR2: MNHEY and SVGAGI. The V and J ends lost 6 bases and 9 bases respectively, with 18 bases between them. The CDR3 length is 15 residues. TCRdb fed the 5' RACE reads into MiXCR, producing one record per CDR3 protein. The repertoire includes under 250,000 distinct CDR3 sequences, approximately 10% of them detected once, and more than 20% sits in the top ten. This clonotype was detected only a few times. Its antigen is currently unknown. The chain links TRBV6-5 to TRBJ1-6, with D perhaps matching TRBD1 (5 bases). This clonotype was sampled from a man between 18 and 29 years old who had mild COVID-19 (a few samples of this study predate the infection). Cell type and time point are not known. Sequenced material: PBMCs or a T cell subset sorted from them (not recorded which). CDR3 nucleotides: TGTGCCAGCAGGCCCGGGGGGACGGATGCTTCACCCCTCCACTTT. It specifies CASRPGGTDASPLHF.